Sequencing of this T cell receptor (beta chain) was carried out in a study of T cells in Graves' hyperthyroidism and ophthalmopathy. Amplified TCR beta CDR3 regions derived from RNA transcripts. The HTBI primer set served for first-round RT-PCR of the TCR CDR3. Via MiXCR, TCRdb re-called the multiplex PCR reads, giving one row per CDR3 protein. The table shows a few hundred thousand distinct CDR3 sequences, with roughly 15% occurring only once. This clonotype occurred many times. Each 10 ml fresh peripheral blood draw supplied the PBMCs. This clonotype was obtained from a woman aged 40 to 50 with Graves' ophthalmopathy. Sequences were obtained from blood.

The CDR3 loop reads CASSLLAGGSYEQYF. The DNA of the CDR3 is TGTGCCAGCAGCCTTCTAGCGGGGGGCTCCTACGAGCAGTACTTC. This rearrangement joins TRBV7-2 to TRBJ2-7; 11 nucleotides line up with TRBD2. V was pared by 5 bases and J by 0 bases, with 3 bases of the junction left unmatched. Germline V gene sequence: CDR1 SGHTA, CDR2 FQGNSA. The CDR3 loop spans 15 amino acids.